The rows below give T cell receptor beta chains drawn from one sample of a study of blood T cell repertoires in COVID-19. TCRdb's copy holds only in-frame clones and misses some; the assay was immunoSEQ multiplex PCR. Among 190,000 or so clones listed, approximately 85% were seen once. Sequenced input: peripheral blood. These receptors originate from a woman at least 80 years old with acute or convalescent COVID-19. Each CDR3 is given with its conserved first and last residue. D genes are given only for firm matches. For some rows the clone size is stated as once, few or many, or as a class when expanded; others skip it.

d_call: .; v_call: TRBV5-1; clone_size: .; j_call: TRBJ2-3; cdr3_length: 14; cdr3_nt: TGCGCCAGCAGCCCGGACAGTCTTGCGGATACGCAGTATTTT; cdr3_aa: CASSPDSLADTQYF
d_call: .; v_call: TRBV11-2; clone_size: .; j_call: TRBJ1-6; cdr3_length: 16; cdr3_nt: TGTGCCAGCAGCTTAGTGGGGGGCTCCTATAATTCACCCCTCCACTTT; cdr3_aa: CASSLVGGSYNSPLHF
d_call: TRBD1; v_call: TRBV6-5; clone_size: .; j_call: TRBJ1-6; cdr3_length: 14; cdr3_nt: TGTGCCAGCAGACTAACAGGGGCGGGTTCACCCCTCCACTTT; cdr3_aa: CASRLTGAGSPLHF
d_call: TRBD2; v_call: TRBV23-1; clone_size: once; j_call: TRBJ2-3; cdr3_length: 18; cdr3_nt: TGCGCCAGCAGTCAATGGCTAGCGGGAGCTTCTAGAGGAGATACGCAGTATTTT; cdr3_aa: CASSQWLAGASRGDTQYF
d_call: TRBD2; v_call: TRBV4-1; clone_size: few; j_call: TRBJ2-2; cdr3_length: 20; cdr3_nt: TGCGCCAGCAGCCCCAGGGGACTAGCGGGGGGTGCCACGAACACCGGGGAGCTGTTTTTT; cdr3_aa: CASSPRGLAGGATNTGELFF
d_call: TRBD1; v_call: TRBV7-2; clone_size: .; j_call: TRBJ1-4; cdr3_length: 14; cdr3_nt: TGTGCCAGCAGCTACGGACAGGGCTGGGAAAAACTGTTTTTT; cdr3_aa: CASSYGQGWEKLFF
d_call: .; v_call: TRBV6-2/TRBV6-3; clone_size: .; j_call: TRBJ2-3; cdr3_length: 15; cdr3_nt: TGTGCCAGCAGTCGGGGGGCCCCCCCCACAGATACGCAGTATTTT; cdr3_aa: CASSRGAPPTDTQYF
d_call: .; v_call: TRBV19; clone_size: few; j_call: TRBJ1-1; cdr3_length: 14; cdr3_nt: TGTGCCAGTAGTATTTCCCCAGGGGCTACTGAAGCTTTCTTT; cdr3_aa: CASSISPGATEAFF
d_call: .; v_call: TRBV5-1; clone_size: .; j_call: TRBJ2-7; cdr3_length: 15; cdr3_nt: TGCGCCAGCAGAGAGGGACATCTGGACTCCTACGAGCAGTACTTC; cdr3_aa: CASREGHLDSYEQYF
d_call: .; v_call: TRBV7-8; clone_size: .; j_call: TRBJ1-1; cdr3_length: 13; cdr3_nt: TGTGCCAGCAGCTTAGATCGGAACACTGAAGCTTTCTTT; cdr3_aa: CASSLDRNTEAFF
d_call: TRBD1; v_call: TRBV7-2; clone_size: .; j_call: TRBJ1-5; cdr3_length: 15; cdr3_nt: TGTGCCAGCAGCTCGGACAGGGGAATTGCTCAGCCCCAGCATTTT; cdr3_aa: CASSSDRGIAQPQHF
d_call: .; v_call: TRBV9; clone_size: .; j_call: TRBJ1-4; cdr3_length: 15; cdr3_nt: TGTGCCAGCACCCGATCGGGGGAGGCTAATGAAAAACTGTTTTTT; cdr3_aa: CASTRSGEANEKLFF
d_call: .; v_call: TRBV19; clone_size: .; j_call: TRBJ2-7; cdr3_length: 13; cdr3_nt: TGTGCCAGTTCGCCGGGACTGCACTACGAGCAGTACTTC; cdr3_aa: CASSPGLHYEQYF
d_call: TRBD2; v_call: TRBV7-6; clone_size: .; j_call: TRBJ2-7; cdr3_length: 17; cdr3_nt: TGTGCCAGCAGCGCCTCTAGCGGGAGGGCGCTTACCTACGAGCAGTACTTC; cdr3_aa: CASSASSGRALTYEQYF
d_call: .; v_call: TRBV6-2/TRBV6-3; clone_size: .; j_call: TRBJ1-2; cdr3_length: 15; cdr3_nt: TGTGCCAGCAGTTACCCGCAGGGGAATTCGGATGGCTACACCTTC; cdr3_aa: CASSYPQGNSDGYTF
d_call: .; v_call: TRBV30; clone_size: .; j_call: TRBJ2-6; cdr3_length: 16; cdr3_nt: TGTGCCTGGAGTGACCCCTTTAGTCGAGGGGCCAACGTCCTGACTTTC; cdr3_aa: CAWSDPFSRGANVLTF
d_call: .; v_call: TRBV27; clone_size: .; j_call: TRBJ1-1; cdr3_length: 13; cdr3_nt: TGTGCCAGCAGTCTCTTTGGAGGGTCTGAAGCTTTCTTT; cdr3_aa: CASSLFGGSEAFF
d_call: .; v_call: TRBV6-5; clone_size: .; j_call: TRBJ1-2; cdr3_length: 13; cdr3_nt: TGTGCCAGCAGTTACGGCTCCCCCTTTGGCTACACCTTC; cdr3_aa: CASSYGSPFGYTF
d_call: TRBD1; v_call: TRBV24-1; clone_size: .; j_call: TRBJ1-2; cdr3_length: 15; cdr3_nt: TGTGCCACCAGTGATTCCGCGGGACAGGGGATCGGCTACACCTTC; cdr3_aa: CATSDSAGQGIGYTF
d_call: .; v_call: TRBV3-1/TRBV3-2; clone_size: .; j_call: TRBJ2-5; cdr3_length: 14; cdr3_nt: TGTGCCAGCAGCTCCAGTATTAACCAAGAGACCCAGTACTTC; cdr3_aa: CASSSSINQETQYF
d_call: TRBD1; v_call: TRBV30; clone_size: .; j_call: TRBJ2-7; cdr3_length: 12; cdr3_nt: TGTGCCTGGAGCAGGGGGACCCACGAGCAGTACTTC; cdr3_aa: CAWSRGTHEQYF
d_call: .; v_call: TRBV5-1; clone_size: .; j_call: TRBJ1-3; cdr3_length: 17; cdr3_nt: TGCGCCAGCAGCTTGGAAGCAGGGCCCTCTTCTGGAAACACCATATATTTT; cdr3_aa: CASSLEAGPSSGNTIYF
d_call: .; v_call: TRBV6-5; clone_size: .; j_call: TRBJ1-4; cdr3_length: 15; cdr3_nt: TGTGCCAGCAGTTCCCTCGGGACTTCAAGAGAAAAACTGTTTTTT; cdr3_aa: CASSSLGTSREKLFF
d_call: TRBD2; v_call: TRBV6-2/TRBV6-3; clone_size: .; j_call: TRBJ2-5; cdr3_length: 15; cdr3_nt: TGTGCCAGCAGTACCCGGCGGGGGGTCCAAGAGACCCAGTACTTC; cdr3_aa: CASSTRRGVQETQYF
d_call: TRBD1; v_call: TRBV10-2; clone_size: .; j_call: TRBJ1-2; cdr3_length: 12; cdr3_nt: TGCGCCAGCAGCTTAACAGGGGAGCACTACACCTTC; cdr3_aa: CASSLTGEHYTF
d_call: TRBD1; v_call: TRBV5-4; clone_size: .; j_call: TRBJ2-1; cdr3_length: 15; cdr3_nt: TGTGCCAGCAGCTCGCGACAGGGCTACTACAATGAGCAGTTCTTC; cdr3_aa: CASSSRQGYYNEQFF
d_call: .; v_call: TRBV20-1; clone_size: .; j_call: TRBJ2-3; cdr3_length: 14; cdr3_nt: TGCAGTGCTAGTGAGACCGGGTCCACAGATACGCAGTATTTT; cdr3_aa: CSASETGSTDTQYF
d_call: .; v_call: TRBV12-5; clone_size: .; j_call: TRBJ1-5; cdr3_length: 17; cdr3_nt: TGTGCTAGTGGTTTGACCAGCAGGGTAAAGTACGTTCAGCCCCAGCATTTT; cdr3_aa: CASGLTSRVKYVQPQHF
d_call: TRBD1; v_call: TRBV7-3; clone_size: .; j_call: TRBJ1-1; cdr3_length: 14; cdr3_nt: TGTGCCAGCAGCGAGGGACAGATTTACACTGAAGCTTTCTTT; cdr3_aa: CASSEGQIYTEAFF
d_call: .; v_call: TRBV6-1; clone_size: once; j_call: TRBJ1-5; cdr3_length: 13; cdr3_nt: TGTGCCAGCAGTGATATCGAGAATCAGCCCCAGCATTTT; cdr3_aa: CASSDIENQPQHF
d_call: TRBD2; v_call: TRBV18; clone_size: .; j_call: TRBJ2-7; cdr3_length: 18; cdr3_nt: TGTGCCAGCCGCGCCGGGACTAGCGGGGTGGACCTCTCCTACGAGCAGTACTTC; cdr3_aa: CASRAGTSGVDLSYEQYF
d_call: TRBD1; v_call: TRBV30; clone_size: once; j_call: TRBJ1-3; cdr3_length: 15; cdr3_nt: TGTGCCTGGGGTCAACCGACAGGGAGGGGAAACACCATATATTTT; cdr3_aa: CAWGQPTGRGNTIYF
d_call: .; v_call: TRBV9; clone_size: .; j_call: TRBJ1-1; cdr3_length: 13; cdr3_nt: TGTGCCAGCAGCGTAGACCACGGCACTGAAGCTTTCTTT; cdr3_aa: CASSVDHGTEAFF